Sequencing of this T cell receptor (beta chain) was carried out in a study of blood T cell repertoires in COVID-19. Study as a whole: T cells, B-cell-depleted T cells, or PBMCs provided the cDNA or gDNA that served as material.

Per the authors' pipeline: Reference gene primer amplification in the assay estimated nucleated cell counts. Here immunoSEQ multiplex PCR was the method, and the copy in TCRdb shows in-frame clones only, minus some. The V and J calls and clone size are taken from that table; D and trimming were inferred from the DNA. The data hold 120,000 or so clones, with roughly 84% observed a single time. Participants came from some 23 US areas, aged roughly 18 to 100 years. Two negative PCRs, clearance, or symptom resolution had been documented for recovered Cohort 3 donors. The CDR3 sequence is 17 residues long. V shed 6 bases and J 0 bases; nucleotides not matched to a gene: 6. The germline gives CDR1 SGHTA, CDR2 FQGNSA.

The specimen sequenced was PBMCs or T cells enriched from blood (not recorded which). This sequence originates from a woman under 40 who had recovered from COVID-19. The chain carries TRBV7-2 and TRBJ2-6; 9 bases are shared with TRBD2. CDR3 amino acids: CASSLTSGYSGANVLTF. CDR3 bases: TGTGCCAGCAGTTTGACTAGCGGCTACTCTGGGGCCAACGTCCTGACTTTC.